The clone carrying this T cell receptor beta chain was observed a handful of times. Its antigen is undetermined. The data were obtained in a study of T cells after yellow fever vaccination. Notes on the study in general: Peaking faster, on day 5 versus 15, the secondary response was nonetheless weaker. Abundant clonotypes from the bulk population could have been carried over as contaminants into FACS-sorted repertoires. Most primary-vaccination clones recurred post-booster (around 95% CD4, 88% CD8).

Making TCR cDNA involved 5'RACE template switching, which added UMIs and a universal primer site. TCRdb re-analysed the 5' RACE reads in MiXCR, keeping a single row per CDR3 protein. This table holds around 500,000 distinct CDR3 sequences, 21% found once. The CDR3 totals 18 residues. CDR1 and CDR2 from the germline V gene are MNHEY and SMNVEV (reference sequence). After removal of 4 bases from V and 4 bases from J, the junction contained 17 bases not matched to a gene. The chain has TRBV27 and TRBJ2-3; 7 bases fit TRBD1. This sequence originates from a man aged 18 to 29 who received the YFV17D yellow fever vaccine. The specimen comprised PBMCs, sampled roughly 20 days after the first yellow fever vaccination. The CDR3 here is CASSSENTGESFSDTQYF. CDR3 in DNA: TGTGCCAGCAGTTCGGAAAATACAGGGGAATCCTTTTCAGATACGCAGTATTTT.